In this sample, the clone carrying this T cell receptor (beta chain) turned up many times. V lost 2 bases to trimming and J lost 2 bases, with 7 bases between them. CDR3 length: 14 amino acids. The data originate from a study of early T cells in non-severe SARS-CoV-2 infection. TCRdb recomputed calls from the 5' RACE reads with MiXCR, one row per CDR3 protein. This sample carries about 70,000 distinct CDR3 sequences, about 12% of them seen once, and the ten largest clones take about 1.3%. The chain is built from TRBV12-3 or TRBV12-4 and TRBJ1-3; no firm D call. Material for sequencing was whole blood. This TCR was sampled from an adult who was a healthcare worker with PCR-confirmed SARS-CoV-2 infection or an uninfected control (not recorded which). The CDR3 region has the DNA TGTGCCAGCAGTTTAATGGGAGCTGGAAACACCATATATTTT. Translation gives CASSLMGAGNTIYF.